This TCR beta chain was recovered during a study of OX40 agonist ivuxolimab in advanced cancers. The wider study: A mean age of roughly 66 years, range roughly 23 to 85, was recorded, and approximately 85% were male. Overall study results and limits: CD4+ and CD8+ blood T cells expanded clonally by week 6 at 0.1 to 3.0 mg/kg.

Sampling times: baseline, cycle 4 day 1, cycle 7 day 1. Measured with immunoSEQ multiplex PCR; TCRdb has only the in-frame clones, and not every one. The sample yields 85,000 to 130,000 clones, 90% seen once. Note on this clone: Antigen specificity is unknown.

Germline V CDR1 and CDR2: SGHTA, FQGNSA. The CDR3 is 14 residues long. V lost 3 bases to trimming and J lost 1 base, with 6 bases between them. The TCR sequence derives from an adult with an advanced solid tumor such as melanoma, head and neck, liver or kidney cancer. The sample here was CD4+ or CD8+ T cells sorted from blood, taken in a trial of the OX40 agonist ivuxolimab. J is TRBJ1-4 and V is TRBV7-2; D might be TRBD1 (5 bases). This chain's CDR3 is CASSFGGTNEKLFF. The CDR3 bases are TGTGCCAGCAGCTTTGGGGGAACTAATGAAAAACTGTTTTTT.